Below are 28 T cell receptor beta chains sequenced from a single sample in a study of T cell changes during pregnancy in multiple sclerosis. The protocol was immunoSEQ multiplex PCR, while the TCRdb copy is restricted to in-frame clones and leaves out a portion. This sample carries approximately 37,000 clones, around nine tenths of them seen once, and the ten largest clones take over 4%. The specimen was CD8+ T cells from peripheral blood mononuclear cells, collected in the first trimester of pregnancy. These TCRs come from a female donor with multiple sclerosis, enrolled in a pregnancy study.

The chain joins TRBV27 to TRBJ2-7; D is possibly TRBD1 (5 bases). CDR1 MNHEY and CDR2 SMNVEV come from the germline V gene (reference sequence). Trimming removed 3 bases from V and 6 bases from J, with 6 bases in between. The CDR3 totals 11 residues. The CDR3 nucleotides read TGTGCCAGCAGTTTGGGGCTCGAGCAGTACTTC. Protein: CASSLGLEQYF.

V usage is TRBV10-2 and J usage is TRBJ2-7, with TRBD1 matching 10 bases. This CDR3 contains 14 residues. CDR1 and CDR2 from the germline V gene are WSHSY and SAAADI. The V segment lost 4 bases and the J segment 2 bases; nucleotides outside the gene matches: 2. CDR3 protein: CASSGTGGTYEQYF. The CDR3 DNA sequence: TGCGCCAGCAGTGGGACAGGGGGAACCTACGAGCAGTACTTC.

The CDR3 protein is CASSLHGGASPGELFF. CDR3 DNA sequence: TGTGCCAGCAGCCTTCACGGGGGGGCGTCCCCCGGGGAGCTGTTTTTT. This sequence joins TRBV27 and TRBJ2-2, with 8 nucleotides matching TRBD2. The V gene's germline CDR1 is MNHEY and CDR2 SMNVEV (reference sequence). The trim removed 6 bases at V and 6 bases at J, leaving 12 bases unmatched. The length of the CDR3 is 16 residues.

The CDR3 bases are TGTGCCAGCAGCTATACAGGGGATGGCGGGGAGCTGTTTTTT. This translates into CASSYTGDGGELFF. V usage is TRBV7-9 and J usage is TRBJ2-2; 7 positions agree with TRBD1. CDR3 length: 14 residues. The V gene end was trimmed by 4 bases and the J gene end by 7 bases; junction bases not matched to a gene: 6. In germline, CDR1 is SEHNR, CDR2 FQNEAQ (reference sequence).

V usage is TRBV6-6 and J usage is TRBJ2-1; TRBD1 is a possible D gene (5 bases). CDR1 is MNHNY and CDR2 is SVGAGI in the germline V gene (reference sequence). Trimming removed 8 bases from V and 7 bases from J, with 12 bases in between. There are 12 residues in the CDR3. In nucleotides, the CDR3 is TGTGCCAGCGGATTAACAGGTAATGAGCAGTTCTTC. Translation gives CASGLTGNEQFF.

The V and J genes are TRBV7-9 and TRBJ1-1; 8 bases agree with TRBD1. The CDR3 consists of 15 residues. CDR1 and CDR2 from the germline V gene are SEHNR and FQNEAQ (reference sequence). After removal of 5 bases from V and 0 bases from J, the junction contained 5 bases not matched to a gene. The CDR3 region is CASSPGQGVNTEAFF. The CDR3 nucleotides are TGTGCCAGCAGCCCAGGACAGGGCGTGAACACTGAAGCTTTCTTT.

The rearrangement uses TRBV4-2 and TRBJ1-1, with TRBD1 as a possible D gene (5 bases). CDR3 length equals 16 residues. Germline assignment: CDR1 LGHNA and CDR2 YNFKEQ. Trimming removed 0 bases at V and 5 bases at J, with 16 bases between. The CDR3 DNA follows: TGTGCCAGCAGCCAAGAGTCAGGGCAACCGGATACTGAAGCTTTCTTT. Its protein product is CASSQESGQPDTEAFF.

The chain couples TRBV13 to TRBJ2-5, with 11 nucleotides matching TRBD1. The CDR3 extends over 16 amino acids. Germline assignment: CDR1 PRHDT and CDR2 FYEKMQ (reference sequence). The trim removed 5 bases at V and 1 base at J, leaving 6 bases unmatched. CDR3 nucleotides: TGTGCCAGCAGCACCCGGGACAGGGGGACCCAAGAGACCCAGTACTTC. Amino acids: CASSTRDRGTQETQYF.

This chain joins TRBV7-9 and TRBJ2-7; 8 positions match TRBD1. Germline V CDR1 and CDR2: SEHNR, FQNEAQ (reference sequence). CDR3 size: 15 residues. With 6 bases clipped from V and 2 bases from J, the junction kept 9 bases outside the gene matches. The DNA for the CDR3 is TGTGCCAGCAGTGCCGGACAGGGAAGTCCCTACGAGCAGTACTTC. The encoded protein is CASSAGQGSPYEQYF. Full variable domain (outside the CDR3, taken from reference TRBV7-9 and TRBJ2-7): DTGVSQNPRHKITKRGQNVTFRCDPISEHNRLYWYRQTLGQGPEFLTYFQNEAQLEKSRLLSDRFSAERPKGSFSTLEIQRTEQGDSAMYLCASSAGQGSPYEQYFGPGTRLTVT.

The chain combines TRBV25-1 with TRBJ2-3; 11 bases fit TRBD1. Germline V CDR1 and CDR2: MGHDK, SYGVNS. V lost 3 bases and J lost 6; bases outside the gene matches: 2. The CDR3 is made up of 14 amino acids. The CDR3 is CASSEGQGGDTQYF. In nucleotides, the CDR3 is TGTGCCAGCAGTGAGGGACAGGGGGGTGATACGCAGTATTTT.

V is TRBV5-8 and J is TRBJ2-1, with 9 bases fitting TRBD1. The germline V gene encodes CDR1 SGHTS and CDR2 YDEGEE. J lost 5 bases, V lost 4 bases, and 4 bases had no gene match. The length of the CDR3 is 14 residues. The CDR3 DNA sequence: TGTGCCAGCAGCGCCGGGACAGGGAACAATGAGCAGTTCTTC. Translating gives CASSAGTGNNEQFF.

In DNA form, the CDR3 reads TGTGCCAGCAGTACTCCGGGACTAGCGGGTTATACGCAGTATTTT. Amino acid sequence: CASSTPGLAGYTQYF. The gene calls are TRBV6-5 and TRBJ2-3; 12 bases are a match to TRBD2. The germline V gene encodes CDR1 MNHEY and CDR2 SVGAGI. The CDR3 has 15 amino acids. Germline trimming cut 5 bases from V and 7 bases from J; bases unmatched to any gene: 7.

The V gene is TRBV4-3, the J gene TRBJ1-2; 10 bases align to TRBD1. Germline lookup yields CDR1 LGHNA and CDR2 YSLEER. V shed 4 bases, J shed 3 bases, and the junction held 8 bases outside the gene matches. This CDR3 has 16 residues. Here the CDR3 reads CASSPSLGQGYYGYTF. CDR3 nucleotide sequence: TGCGCCAGCAGCCCATCCTTGGGACAGGGGTACTATGGCTACACCTTC.

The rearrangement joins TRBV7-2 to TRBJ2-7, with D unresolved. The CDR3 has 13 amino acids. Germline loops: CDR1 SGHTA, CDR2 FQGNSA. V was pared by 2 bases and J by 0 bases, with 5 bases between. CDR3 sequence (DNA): TGTGCCAGCAGCTTACCCGGCTCCTACGAGCAGTACTTC. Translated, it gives CASSLPGSYEQYF.

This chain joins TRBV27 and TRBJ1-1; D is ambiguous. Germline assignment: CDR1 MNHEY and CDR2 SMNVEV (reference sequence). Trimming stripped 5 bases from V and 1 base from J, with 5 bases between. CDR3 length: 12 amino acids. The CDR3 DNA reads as TGTGCCAGCAGTCGTCCGAACACTGAAGCTTTCTTT. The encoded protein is CASSRPNTEAFF.

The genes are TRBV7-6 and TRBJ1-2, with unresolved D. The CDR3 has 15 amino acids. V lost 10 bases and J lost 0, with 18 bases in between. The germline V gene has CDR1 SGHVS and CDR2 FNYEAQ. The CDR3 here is CATEEAARPNYGYTF. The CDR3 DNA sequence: TGTGCCACGGAGGAAGCCGCCCGACCTAACTATGGCTACACCTTC.

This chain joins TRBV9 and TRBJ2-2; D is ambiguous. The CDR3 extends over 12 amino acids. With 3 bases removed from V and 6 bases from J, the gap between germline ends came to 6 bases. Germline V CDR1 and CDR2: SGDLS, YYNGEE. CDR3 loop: CASSALSGELFF. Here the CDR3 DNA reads TGTGCCAGCAGCGCCCTCTCCGGGGAGCTGTTTTTT.

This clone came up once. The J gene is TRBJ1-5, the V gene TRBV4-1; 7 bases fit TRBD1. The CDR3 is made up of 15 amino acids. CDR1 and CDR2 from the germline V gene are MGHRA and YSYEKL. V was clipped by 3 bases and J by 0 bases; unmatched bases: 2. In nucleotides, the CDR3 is TGCGCCAGCAGCCATAACAGGGGTAGCAATCAGCCCCAGCATTTT. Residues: CASSHNRGSNQPQHF.

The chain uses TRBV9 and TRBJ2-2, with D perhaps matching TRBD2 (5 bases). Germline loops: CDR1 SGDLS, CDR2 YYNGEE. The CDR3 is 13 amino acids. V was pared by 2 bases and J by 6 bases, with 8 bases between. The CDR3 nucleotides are TGTGCCAGCAGCGTCGGAGGTTCCGGGGAGCTGTTTTTT. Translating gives CASSVGGSGELFF.

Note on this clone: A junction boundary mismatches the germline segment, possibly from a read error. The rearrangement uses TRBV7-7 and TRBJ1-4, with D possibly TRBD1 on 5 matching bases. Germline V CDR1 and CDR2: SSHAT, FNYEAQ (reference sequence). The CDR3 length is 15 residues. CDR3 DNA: TGTGCTAGCAGCTTAAGCGGGGCGCCTAATGAAAAACTGTTTTTT. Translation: CASSLSGAPNEKLFF.

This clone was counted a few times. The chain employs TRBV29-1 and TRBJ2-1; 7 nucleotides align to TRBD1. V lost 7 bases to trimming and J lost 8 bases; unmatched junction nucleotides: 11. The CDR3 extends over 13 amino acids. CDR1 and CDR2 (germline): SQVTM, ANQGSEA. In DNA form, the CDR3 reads TGCAGCGCCTCGGACAGGTTGGGGGATGAGCAGTTCTTC. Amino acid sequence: CSASDRLGDEQFF.

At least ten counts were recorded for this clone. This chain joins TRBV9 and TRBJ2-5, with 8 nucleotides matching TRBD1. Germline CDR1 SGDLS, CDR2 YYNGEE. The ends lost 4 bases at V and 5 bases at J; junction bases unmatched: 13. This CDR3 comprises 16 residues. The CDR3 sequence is CASSLSVQGGWETQYF. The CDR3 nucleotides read TGTGCCAGCAGCTTGTCGGTACAGGGGGGATGGGAGACCCAGTACTTC.

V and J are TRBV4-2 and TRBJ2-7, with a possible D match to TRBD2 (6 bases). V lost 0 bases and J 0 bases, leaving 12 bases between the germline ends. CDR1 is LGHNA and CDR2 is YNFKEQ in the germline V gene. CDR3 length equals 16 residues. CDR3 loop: CASSQENAGSSYEQYF. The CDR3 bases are TGTGCCAGCAGCCAAGAAAATGCGGGGAGCTCCTACGAGCAGTACTTC.

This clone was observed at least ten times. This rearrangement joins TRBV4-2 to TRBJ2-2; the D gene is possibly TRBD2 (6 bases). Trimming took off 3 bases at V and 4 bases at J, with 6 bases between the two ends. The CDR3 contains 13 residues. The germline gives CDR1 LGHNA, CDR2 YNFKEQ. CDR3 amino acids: CASSQTSTGELFF. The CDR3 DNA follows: TGTGCCAGCAGCCAGACTAGCACCGGGGAGCTGTTTTTT.

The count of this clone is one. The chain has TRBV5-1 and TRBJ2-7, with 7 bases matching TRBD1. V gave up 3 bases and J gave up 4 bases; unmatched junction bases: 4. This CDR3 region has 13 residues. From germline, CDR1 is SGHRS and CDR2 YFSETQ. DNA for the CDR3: TGCGCCAGCAGCTACGGGACAGCTTACGAGCAGTACTTC. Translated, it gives CASSYGTAYEQYF.

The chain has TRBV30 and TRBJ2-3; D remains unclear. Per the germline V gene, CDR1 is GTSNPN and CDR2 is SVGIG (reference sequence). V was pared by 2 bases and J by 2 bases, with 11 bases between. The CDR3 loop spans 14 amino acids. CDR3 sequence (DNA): TGTGCCTGGAGTTACTCATCCCCCACAGATACGCAGTATTTT. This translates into CAWSYSSPTDTQYF.

For the CDR3, the DNA is TGTGCCAGCAGCGGGGATGGGGGCCGGTATACTGAAGCTTTCTTT. Protein product: CASSGDGGRYTEAFF. This chain uses TRBV5-4 with TRBJ1-1; a weak D match, TRBD1 (6 bases). The CDR3 extends over 15 amino acids. V shed 4 bases and J shed 5 bases, with 18 bases lying between them. Germline V gene data show CDR1 as SGHNT and CDR2 as YYREEE (reference sequence).

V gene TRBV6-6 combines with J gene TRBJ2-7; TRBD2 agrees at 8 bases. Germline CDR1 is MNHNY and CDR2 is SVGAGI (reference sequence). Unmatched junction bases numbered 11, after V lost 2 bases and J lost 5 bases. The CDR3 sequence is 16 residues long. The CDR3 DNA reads TGTGCCAGCAGTTACCTCGGGGGGGCGAAGGGGGACGAGCAGTACTTC. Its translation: CASSYLGGAKGDEQYF.